The clone carrying this TCR beta chain was found a few times. Its antigen is not identified. CD4+ naive, central memory, regulatory and stem cell-like memory cells were sorted via CD45RO/CCR7/CD25/CD127/CD95/CD27. Investigators reverse transcribed all isolated RNA, so they sequenced expressed TCRB transcripts. Assay: immunoSEQ multiplex PCR; the TCRdb copy retains only in-frame clones and omits some. The sample yields about 140,000 clones, approximately 10% seen once. This specimen comes from a study of beta chain features in type 1 diabetes. Study overall: Healthy donors and patients had similar age, gender and cell yields. Study outcomes and limitations: When VDJ junctions were examined, type 1 diabetes patients showed fewer insertions and more deletions.

Germline CDR1 and CDR2: KGHSH and LQKENI. There are 14 residues in the CDR3. The V end was cut by 0 bases, the J end by 6 bases, with 11 bases between. This sequence was found in a woman aged 40-49 years in good health. The chain employs TRBV18 and TRBJ1-2; D is perhaps TRBD1 (5 bases). The sequencing sample was made of central memory CD4+ T cells from blood. For the CDR3, the DNA is TGTGCCAGCTCACCACCATCCAGGGTTGATGGCTACACCTTC. It translates to CASSPPSRVDGYTF.